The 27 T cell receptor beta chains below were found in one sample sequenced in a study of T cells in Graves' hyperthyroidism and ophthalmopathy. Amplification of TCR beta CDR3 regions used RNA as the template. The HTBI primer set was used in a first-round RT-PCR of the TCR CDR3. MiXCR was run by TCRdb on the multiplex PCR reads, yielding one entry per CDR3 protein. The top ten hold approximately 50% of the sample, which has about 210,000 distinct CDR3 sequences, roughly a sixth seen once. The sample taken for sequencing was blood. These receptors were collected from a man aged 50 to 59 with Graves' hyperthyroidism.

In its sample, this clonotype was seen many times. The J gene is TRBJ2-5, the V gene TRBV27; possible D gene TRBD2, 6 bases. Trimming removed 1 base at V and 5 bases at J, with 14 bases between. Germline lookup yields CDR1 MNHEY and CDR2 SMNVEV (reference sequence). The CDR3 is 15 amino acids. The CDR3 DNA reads TGTGCCAGCAGTTTATTTGGAGGGGCCAAGGAGACCCAGTACTTC. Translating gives CASSLFGGAKETQYF.

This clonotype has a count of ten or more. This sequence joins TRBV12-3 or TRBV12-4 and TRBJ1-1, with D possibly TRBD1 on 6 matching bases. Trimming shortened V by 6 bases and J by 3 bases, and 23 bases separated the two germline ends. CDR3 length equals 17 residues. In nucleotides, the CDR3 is TGTGCCAGCAGCCCCGTGGGGGGCGGCAGGATGGACACTGAAGCTTTCTTT. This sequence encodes CASSPVGGGRMDTEAFF.

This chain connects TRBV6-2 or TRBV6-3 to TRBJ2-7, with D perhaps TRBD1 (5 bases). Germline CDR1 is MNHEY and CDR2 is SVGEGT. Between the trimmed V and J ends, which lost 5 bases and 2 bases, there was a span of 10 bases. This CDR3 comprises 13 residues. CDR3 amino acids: CASSVQATYEQYF. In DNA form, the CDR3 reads TGTGCCAGCAGTGTACAGGCCACCTACGAGCAGTACTTC.

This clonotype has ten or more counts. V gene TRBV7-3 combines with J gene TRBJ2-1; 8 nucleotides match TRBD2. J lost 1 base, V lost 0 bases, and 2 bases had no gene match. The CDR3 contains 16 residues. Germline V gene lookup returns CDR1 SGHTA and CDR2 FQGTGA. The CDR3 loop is CASSLTAGGSYNEQFF. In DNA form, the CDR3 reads TGTGCCAGCAGCTTAACTGCGGGGGGTTCCTACAATGAGCAGTTCTTC.

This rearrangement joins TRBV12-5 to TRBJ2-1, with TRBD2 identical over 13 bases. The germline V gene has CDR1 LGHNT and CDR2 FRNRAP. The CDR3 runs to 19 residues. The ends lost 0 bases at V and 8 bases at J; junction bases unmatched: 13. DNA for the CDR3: TGTGCTAGTGGTTTGGTGTCCCTTACTAGCGGGAGGGCCATCGATGAGCAGTTCTTC. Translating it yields CASGLVSLTSGRAIDEQFF.

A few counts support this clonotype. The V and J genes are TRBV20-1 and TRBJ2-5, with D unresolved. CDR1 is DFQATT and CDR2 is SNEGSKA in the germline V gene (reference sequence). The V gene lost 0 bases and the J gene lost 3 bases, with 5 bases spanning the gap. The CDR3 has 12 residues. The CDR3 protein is CSARESEETQYF. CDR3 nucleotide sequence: TGCAGTGCTAGAGAATCAGAAGAGACCCAGTACTTC.

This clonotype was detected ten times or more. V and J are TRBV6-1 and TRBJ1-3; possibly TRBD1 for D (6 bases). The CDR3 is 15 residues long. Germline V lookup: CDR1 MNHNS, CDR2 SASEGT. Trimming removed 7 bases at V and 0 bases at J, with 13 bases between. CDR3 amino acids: CASIPTGRSGNTIYF. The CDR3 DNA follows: TGTGCCAGCATCCCAACAGGGCGCTCTGGAAACACCATATATTTT.

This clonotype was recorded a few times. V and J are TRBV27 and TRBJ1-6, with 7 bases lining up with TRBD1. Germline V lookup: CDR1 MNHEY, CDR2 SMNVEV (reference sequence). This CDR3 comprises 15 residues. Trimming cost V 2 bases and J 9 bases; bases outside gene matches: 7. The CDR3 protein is CASSLRQGVGSPLHF. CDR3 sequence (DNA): TGTGCCAGCAGTTTAAGGCAGGGGGTCGGTTCACCCCTCCACTTT.

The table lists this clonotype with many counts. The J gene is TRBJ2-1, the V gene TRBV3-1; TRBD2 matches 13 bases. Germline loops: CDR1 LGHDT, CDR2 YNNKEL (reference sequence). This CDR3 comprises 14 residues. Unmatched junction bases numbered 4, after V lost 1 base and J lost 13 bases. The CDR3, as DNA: TGTGCCAGCAGCCAAGCGGGACTAGCGGGACCTCAGTTCTTC. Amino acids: CASSQAGLAGPQFF.

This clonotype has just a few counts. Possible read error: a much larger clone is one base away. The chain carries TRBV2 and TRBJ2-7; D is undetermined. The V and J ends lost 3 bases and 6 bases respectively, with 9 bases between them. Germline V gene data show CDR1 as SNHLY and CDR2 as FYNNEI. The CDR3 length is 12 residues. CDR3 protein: CASSDVYPEQYF. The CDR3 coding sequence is TGTGCCAGCAGTGACGTATACCCCGAGCAGTACTTC.

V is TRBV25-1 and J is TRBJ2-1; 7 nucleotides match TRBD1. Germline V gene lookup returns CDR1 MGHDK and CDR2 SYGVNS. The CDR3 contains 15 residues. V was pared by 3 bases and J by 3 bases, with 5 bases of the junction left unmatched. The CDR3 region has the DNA TGTGCCAGCAGTGACGGACAGGATTACTACAATGAGCAGTTCTTC. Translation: CASSDGQDYYNEQFF.

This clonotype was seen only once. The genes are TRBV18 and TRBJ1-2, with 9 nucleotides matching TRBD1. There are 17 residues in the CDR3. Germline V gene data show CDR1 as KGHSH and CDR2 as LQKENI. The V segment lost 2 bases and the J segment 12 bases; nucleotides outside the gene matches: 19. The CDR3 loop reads CASSPTGQGVGNPRHTF. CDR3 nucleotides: TGTGCCAGCTCACCAACGGGACAGGGCGTAGGAAATCCCCGTCACACCTTC.

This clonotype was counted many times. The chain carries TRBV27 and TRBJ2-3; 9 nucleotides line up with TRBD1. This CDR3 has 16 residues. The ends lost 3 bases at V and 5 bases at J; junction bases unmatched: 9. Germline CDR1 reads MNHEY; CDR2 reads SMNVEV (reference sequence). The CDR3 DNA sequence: TGTGCCAGCAGTTTTGTACAGGGGGCAGGTGGAGATACGCAGTATTTT. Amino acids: CASSFVQGAGGDTQYF.

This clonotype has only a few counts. This CDR3 reads CSAQGRATYEQYF. The CDR3 DNA sequence: TGCAGTGCTCAAGGGAGGGCCACCTACGAGCAGTACTTC. The chain joins TRBV20-1 to TRBJ2-7; 7 positions match TRBD2. Germline loops: CDR1 DFQATT, CDR2 SNEGSKA (reference sequence). This CDR3 has 13 residues. With V trimmed by 5 bases and J by 2 bases, 6 bases remained unmatched.

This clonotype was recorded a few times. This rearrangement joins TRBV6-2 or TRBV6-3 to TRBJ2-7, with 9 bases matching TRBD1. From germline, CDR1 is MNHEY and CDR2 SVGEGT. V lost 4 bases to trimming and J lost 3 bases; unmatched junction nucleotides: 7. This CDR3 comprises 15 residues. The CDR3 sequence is CASSLGGQGSYEQYF. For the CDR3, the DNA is TGTGCCAGCAGTTTGGGAGGACAGGGGAGCTACGAGCAGTACTTC.

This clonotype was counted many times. The CDR3 spells CASSYGANTDTQYF. The CDR3 nucleotides read TGTGCCAGCAGTTATGGGGCCAACACAGATACGCAGTATTTT. V gene TRBV28 combines with J gene TRBJ2-3; D is perhaps TRBD1 (5 bases). The germline CDR1 and CDR2 sequences are MDHEN and SYDVKM. The V and J ends lost 4 bases and 2 bases respectively, with 10 bases between them. The length of the CDR3 is 14 residues.

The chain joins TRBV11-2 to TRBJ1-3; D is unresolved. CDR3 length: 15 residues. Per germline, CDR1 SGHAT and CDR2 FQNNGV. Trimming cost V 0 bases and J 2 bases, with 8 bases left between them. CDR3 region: CASSLDRKAGNTIYF. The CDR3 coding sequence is TGTGCCAGCAGCTTAGATCGAAAAGCTGGAAACACCATATATTTT. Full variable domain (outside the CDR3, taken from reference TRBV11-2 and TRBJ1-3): EAGVAQSPRYKIIEKRQSVAFWCNPISGHATLYWYQQILGQGPKLLIQFQNNGVVDDSQLPKDRFSAERLKGVDSTLKIQPAKLEDSAVYLCASSLDRKAGNTIYFGEGSWLTVV.

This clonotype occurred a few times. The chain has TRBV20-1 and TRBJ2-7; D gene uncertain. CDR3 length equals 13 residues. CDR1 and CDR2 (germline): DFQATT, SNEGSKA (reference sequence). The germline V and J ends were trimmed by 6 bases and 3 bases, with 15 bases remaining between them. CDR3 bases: TGCAGTGCGGAGTCCGAGAGTTTCTACGAGCAGTACTTC. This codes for CSAESESFYEQYF.

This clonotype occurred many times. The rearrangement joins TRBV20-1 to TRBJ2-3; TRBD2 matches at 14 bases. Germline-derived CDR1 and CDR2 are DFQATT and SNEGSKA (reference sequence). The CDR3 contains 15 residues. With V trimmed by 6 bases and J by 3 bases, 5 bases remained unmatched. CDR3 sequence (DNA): TGCAGTGCCAACAGACTAGCGGGAGGGACAGATACGCAGTATTTT. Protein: CSANRLAGGTDTQYF.

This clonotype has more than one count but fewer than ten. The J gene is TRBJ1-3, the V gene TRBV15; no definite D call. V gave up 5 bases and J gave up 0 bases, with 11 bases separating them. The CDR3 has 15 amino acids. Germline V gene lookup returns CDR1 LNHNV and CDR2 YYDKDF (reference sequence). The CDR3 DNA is TGTGCCACCAGCCCGGACGGACTCTCTGGAAACACCATATATTTT. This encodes CATSPDGLSGNTIYF.

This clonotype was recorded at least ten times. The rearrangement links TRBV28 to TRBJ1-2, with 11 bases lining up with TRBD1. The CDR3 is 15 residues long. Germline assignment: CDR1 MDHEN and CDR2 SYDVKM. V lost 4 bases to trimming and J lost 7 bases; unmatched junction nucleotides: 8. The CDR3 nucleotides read TGTGCCAGCAGTTCGGGAGGGACAGGGGGAACTGGCTACACCTTC. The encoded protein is CASSSGGTGGTGYTF.

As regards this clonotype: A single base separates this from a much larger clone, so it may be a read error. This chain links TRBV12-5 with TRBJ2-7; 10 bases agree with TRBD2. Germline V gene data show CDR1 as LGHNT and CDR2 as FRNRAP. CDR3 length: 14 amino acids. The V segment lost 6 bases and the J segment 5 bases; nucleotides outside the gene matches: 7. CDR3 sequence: CASGRASGSHEQYF. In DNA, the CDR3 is TGTGCTAGTGGACGGGCTAGCGGGAGCCACGAGCAGTACTTC.

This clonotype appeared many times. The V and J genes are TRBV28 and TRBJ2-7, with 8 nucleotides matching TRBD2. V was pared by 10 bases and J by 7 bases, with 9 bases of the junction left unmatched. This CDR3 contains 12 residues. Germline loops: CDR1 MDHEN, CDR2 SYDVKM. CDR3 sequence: CATLGSGSEQYF. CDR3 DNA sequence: TGTGCCACATTAGGCAGCGGGAGTGAGCAGTACTTC.

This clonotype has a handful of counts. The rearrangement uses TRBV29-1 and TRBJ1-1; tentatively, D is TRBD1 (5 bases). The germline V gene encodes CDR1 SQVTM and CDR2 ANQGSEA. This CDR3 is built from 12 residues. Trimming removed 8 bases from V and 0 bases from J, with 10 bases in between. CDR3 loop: CSSGTMNTEAFF. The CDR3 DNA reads TGCAGCTCAGGGACCATGAACACTGAAGCTTTCTTT.

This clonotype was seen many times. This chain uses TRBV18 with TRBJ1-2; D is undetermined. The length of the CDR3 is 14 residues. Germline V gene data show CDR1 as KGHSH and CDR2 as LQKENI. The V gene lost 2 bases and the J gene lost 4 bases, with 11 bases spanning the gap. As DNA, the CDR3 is TGTGCCAGCTCACCAGTAAGTTCGGGCTATGGCTACACCTTC. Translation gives CASSPVSSGYGYTF.

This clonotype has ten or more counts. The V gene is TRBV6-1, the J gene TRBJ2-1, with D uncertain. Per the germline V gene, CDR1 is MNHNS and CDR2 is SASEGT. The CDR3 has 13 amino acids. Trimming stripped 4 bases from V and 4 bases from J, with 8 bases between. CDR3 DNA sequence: TGTGCCAGCAGTGGTCAGGTATACAATGAGCAGTTCTTC. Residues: CASSGQVYNEQFF.

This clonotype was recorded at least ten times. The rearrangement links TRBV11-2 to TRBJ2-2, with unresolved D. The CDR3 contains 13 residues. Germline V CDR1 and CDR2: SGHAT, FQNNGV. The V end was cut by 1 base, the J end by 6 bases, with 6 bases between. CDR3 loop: CASSLGPAGELFF. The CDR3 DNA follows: TGTGCCAGCAGCTTAGGCCCTGCCGGGGAGCTGTTTTTT.